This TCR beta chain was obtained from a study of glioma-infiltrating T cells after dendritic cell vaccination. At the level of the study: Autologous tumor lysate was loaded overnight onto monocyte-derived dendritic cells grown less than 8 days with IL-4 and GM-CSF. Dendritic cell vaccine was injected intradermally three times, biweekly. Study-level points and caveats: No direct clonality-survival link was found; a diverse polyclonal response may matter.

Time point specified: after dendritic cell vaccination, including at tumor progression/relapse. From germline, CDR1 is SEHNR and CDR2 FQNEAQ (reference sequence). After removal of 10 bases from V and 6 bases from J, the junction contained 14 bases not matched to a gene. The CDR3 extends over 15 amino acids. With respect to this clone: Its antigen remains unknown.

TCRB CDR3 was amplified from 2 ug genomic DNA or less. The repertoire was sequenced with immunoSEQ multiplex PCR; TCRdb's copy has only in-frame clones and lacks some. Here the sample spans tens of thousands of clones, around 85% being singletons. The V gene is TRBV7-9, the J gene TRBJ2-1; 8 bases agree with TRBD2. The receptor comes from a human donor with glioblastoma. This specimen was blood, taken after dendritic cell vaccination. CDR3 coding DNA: TGTGCCAACCAGCCACCGGGACTAGAGGGCAATGAGCAGTTCTTC. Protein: CANQPPGLEGNEQFF.